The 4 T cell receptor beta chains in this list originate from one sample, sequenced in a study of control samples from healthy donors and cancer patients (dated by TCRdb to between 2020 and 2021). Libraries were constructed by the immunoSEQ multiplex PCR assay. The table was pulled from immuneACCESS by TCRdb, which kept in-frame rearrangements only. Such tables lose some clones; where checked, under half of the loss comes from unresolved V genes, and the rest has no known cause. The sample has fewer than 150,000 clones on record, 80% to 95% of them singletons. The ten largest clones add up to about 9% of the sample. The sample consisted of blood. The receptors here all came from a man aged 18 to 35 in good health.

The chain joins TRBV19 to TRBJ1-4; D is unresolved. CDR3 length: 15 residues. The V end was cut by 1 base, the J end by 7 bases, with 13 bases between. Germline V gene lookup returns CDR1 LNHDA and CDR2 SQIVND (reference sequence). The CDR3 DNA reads TGTGCCAGTAGTATAGCGCGGGGAGGTGCTGAAAAACTGTTTTTT. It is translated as CASSIARGGAEKLFF.

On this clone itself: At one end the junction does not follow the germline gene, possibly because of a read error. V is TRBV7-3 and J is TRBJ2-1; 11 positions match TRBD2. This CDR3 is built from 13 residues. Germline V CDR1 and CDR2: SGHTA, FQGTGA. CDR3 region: CASSGGAYNEQFF. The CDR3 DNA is TGCGCCAGTAGCGGGGGGGCTTACAATGAGCAGTTCTTC.

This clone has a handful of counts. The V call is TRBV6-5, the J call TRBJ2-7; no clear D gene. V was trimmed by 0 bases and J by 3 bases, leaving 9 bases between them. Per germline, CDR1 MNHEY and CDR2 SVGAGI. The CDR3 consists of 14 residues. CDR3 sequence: CASSYSMSGYEQYF. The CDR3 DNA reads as TGTGCCAGCAGTTACTCGATGTCTGGCTACGAGCAGTACTTC.

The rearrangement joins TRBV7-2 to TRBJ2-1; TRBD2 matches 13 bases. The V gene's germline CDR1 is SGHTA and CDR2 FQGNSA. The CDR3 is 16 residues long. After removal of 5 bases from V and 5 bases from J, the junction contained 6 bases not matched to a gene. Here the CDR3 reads CASSKTSGGAHNEQFF. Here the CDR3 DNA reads TGTGCCAGCAGCAAAACTAGCGGGGGGGCCCACAATGAGCAGTTCTTC.